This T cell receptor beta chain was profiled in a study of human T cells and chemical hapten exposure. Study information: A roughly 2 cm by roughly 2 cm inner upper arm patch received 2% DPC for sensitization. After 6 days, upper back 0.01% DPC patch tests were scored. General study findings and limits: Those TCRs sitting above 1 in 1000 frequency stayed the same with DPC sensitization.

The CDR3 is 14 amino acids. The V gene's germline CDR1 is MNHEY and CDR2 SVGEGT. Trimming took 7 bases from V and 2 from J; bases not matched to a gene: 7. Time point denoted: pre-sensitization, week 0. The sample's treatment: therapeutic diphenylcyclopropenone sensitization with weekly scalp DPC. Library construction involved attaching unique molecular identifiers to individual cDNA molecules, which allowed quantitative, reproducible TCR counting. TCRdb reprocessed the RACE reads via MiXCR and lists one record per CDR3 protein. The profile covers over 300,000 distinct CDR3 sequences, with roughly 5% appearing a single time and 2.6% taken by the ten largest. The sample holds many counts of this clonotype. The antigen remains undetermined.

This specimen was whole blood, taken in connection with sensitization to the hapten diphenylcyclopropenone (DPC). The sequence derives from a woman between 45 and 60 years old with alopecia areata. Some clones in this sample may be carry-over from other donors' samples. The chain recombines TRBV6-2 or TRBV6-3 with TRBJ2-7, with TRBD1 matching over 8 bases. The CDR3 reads CASTRTGLTYEQYF. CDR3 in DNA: TGTGCCAGCACCCGGACAGGGTTAACCTACGAGCAGTACTTC.